This TCR beta chain was identified during a study of cytomegalovirus exposure and HLA in healthy donors. General study results and limits: Associated with cytomegalovirus, according to the listing, were approximately 160 TCR beta chains. Immune exposure information available was restricted to CMV serostatus. Reports showed the classifier diagnosing cytomegalovirus status with high specificity and sensitivity.

In germline, CDR1 is LGHNA, CDR2 YNFKEQ. Trimming at V came to 1 base and at J to 5 bases, leaving 2 bases not matched to a gene. The CDR3 extends over 15 amino acids. To note about this clone: Its antigen is still unknown.

Primers included in the PCR were 60 Vbeta and 13 Jbeta primers. Measured with immunoSEQ multiplex PCR; TCRdb has only the in-frame clones, and not every one. The sample yields approximately 140,000 clones, more than 60% seen once. Sequencing was performed on PBMCs. This TCR was sampled from a male donor in good health and CMV-seronegative. The genes are TRBV4-2 and TRBJ2-1, with TRBD1 matching over 10 bases. The CDR3 sequence: CASSQGGTGDNEQFF. The CDR3 DNA follows: TGTGCCAGCAGCCAAGGGGGGACAGGGGACAATGAGCAGTTCTTC.